A single sample is the source of the 14 T cell receptor beta chains below, sequenced in a study of patients and donors after allogeneic stem cell transplantation. TCRdb ran MiXCR on the RT-PCR reads and lists one entry per CDR3 protein. Among 45,000 to 65,000 distinct CDR3 sequences listed, roughly 13% were seen once. Material for sequencing was blood, either unsorted or a sorted T cell fraction (not recorded which). These receptors came from a human donor who was either an allogeneic HSCT recipient or a stem cell or donor lymphocyte infusion donor (not recorded which). It is not recorded whose cells these are; they may come from a transplant donor.

This chain links TRBV5-1 with TRBJ2-7; 10 nucleotides agree with TRBD1. With 4 bases clipped from V and 5 bases from J, the junction kept 6 bases outside the gene matches. Germline assignment: CDR1 SGHRS and CDR2 YFSETQ. CDR3 length equals 14 residues. The CDR3 DNA reads as TGCGCCAGCAGCCTGTCCGGGACAGGGGACGAGCAGTACTTC. This codes for CASSLSGTGDEQYF.

This clonotype was observed a handful of times. The J gene is TRBJ2-1, the V gene TRBV5-6; D perhaps matches TRBD2 (6 bases). Germline loops: CDR1 SGHDT, CDR2 YYEEEE. Trimming took off 6 bases at V and 0 bases at J, with 13 bases between the two ends. The length of the CDR3 is 15 residues. Here the CDR3 reads CASIGTYSSYNEQFF. CDR3 in DNA: TGTGCCAGCATCGGGACTTATAGCTCCTACAATGAGCAGTTCTTC.

Many counts were recorded for this clonotype. This chain connects TRBV20-1 to TRBJ1-1, with TRBD1 matching 9 bases. Trimming removed 7 bases from V and 0 bases from J; junction bases left unmatched: 6. This CDR3 has 14 amino acids. Germline V gene lookup returns CDR1 DFQATT and CDR2 SNEGSKA (reference sequence). In DNA, the CDR3 is TGCAGTGTTCCTACAGGGGGCATGAACACTGAAGCTTTCTTT. Translation gives CSVPTGGMNTEAFF.

This clonotype was recorded a few times. The chain employs TRBV4-1 and TRBJ2-7; TRBD2 might be the D (6 bases). The germline V gene has CDR1 MGHRA and CDR2 YSYEKL. The CDR3 spans 14 residues. Trimming removed 3 bases from V and 7 bases from J, with 16 bases in between. CDR3 DNA sequence: TGCGCCAGCAGCCAGCTACAGGTGGCGGGAGAGCAGTACTTC. Its protein product is CASSQLQVAGEQYF.

A few counts support this clonotype. V usage is TRBV6-1 and J usage is TRBJ2-2, with D perhaps TRBD2 (5 bases). This CDR3 comprises 15 residues. The V gene lost 2 bases and the J gene lost 6 bases, with 13 bases spanning the gap. The germline V gene has CDR1 MNHNS and CDR2 SASEGT. CDR3 DNA sequence: TGTGCCAGCAGTGAAATGTGGGAGTGGTCCGGGGAGCTGTTTTTT. This translates into CASSEMWEWSGELFF.

This clonotype occurred many times. The chain carries TRBV20-1 and TRBJ2-5, with D uncertain. Trimming pared 4 bases from V and 3 bases from J, leaving 9 bases between. Germline CDR1 and CDR2: DFQATT and SNEGSKA (reference sequence). CDR3 length: 12 residues. In DNA form, the CDR3 reads TGCAGTGCTACTCTATTGGAAGAGACCCAGTACTTC. It yields the protein CSATLLEETQYF.

This clonotype was seen many times. The V gene is TRBV7-9, the J gene TRBJ1-1; TRBD1 aligns across 8 bases. The CDR3 totals 17 residues. Trimming removed 2 bases from V and 11 bases from J; junction bases left unmatched: 19. Germline V gene lookup returns CDR1 SEHNR and CDR2 FQNEAQ (reference sequence). This CDR3 reads CASSLPPFVTGEPSAFF. CDR3 bases: TGTGCCAGCAGCTTACCACCGTTCGTGACAGGGGAGCCCTCGGCTTTCTTT.

This clonotype was counted at least ten times. The J gene is TRBJ1-2, the V gene TRBV3-1, with D perhaps matching TRBD1 (5 bases). CDR1 and CDR2 from the germline V gene are LGHDT and YNNKEL (reference sequence). This CDR3 comprises 13 residues. V was shortened by 0 bases and J by 8 bases, with 10 bases between the two germline ends. The DNA of the CDR3 is TGTGCCAGCAGCCAAGAATCGGGGGAAGGCTACACCTTC. Its protein is CASSQESGEGYTF.

Written as DNA, the CDR3 is TGTGCCAGCAGCCAAGAGGCCTACAAAACCTACAATGAGCAGTTCTTC. Its protein is CASSQEAYKTYNEQFF. The rearrangement joins TRBV3-1 to TRBJ2-1; D is unclear. This CDR3 is 16 amino acids long. Between the trimmed V and J ends, which lost 0 bases and 2 bases, there was a span of 11 bases. CDR1 and CDR2 from the germline V gene are LGHDT and YNNKEL (reference sequence).

This clonotype was detected many times. The chain combines TRBV4-1 with TRBJ2-7, with 7 positions matching TRBD1. CDR3 length: 15 residues. The germline V gene encodes CDR1 MGHRA and CDR2 YSYEKL. V lost 0 bases to trimming and J lost 0 bases; unmatched junction nucleotides: 2. CDR3 in amino acids: CASSQDQGVSYEQYF. As DNA, the CDR3 is TGCGCCAGCAGCCAAGATCAGGGGGTCTCCTACGAGCAGTACTTC.

This clonotype was counted ten times or more. The gene calls are TRBV18 and TRBJ1-3; D is uncertain. With 2 bases removed from V and 4 bases from J, the gap between germline ends came to 9 bases. Germline CDR1 KGHSH, CDR2 LQKENI. The CDR3 loop spans 14 amino acids. CDR3 sequence reads: CASSPTQGGNTIYF. The CDR3 bases are TGTGCCAGCTCACCAACACAAGGGGGAAACACCATATATTTT.

The chain recombines TRBV5-1 with TRBJ2-7, with TRBD2 identical over 8 bases. Per the germline V gene, CDR1 is SGHRS and CDR2 is YFSETQ. Losses at the gene ends were 0 bases for V and 6 bases for J; bases not matched to a gene: 5. This CDR3 contains 14 residues. This CDR3 is CASSLDGGDREQYF. As DNA, the CDR3 is TGCGCCAGCAGCTTGGACGGGGGGGATCGCGAGCAGTACTTC. The full variable domain, rest sourced from reference TRBV5-1 and TRBJ2-7, is KAGVTQTPRYLIKTRGQQVTLSCSPISGHRSVSWYQQTPGQGLQFLFEYFSETQRNKGNFPGRFSGRQFSNSRSEMNVSTLELGDSALYLCASSLDGGDREQYFGPGTRLTVT.

This clonotype was observed at least ten times. This chain uses TRBV20-1 with TRBJ2-7, with 7 positions matching TRBD1. The J segment lost 2 bases and the V segment lost 0 bases, leaving 4 bases of the junction unmatched. Per germline, CDR1 DFQATT and CDR2 SNEGSKA (reference sequence). The CDR3 runs 14 residues. The CDR3 DNA reads as TGCAGTGCTAGAGATGAAGGGACAGCCTACGAGCAGTACTTC. Residues: CSARDEGTAYEQYF.

The CDR3 is CASSFAGSSSYNEQFF. DNA of the CDR3: TGCGCCAGCAGCTTCGCCGGGAGCAGCTCCTACAATGAGCAGTTCTTC. The chain combines TRBV5-1 with TRBJ2-1; perhaps TRBD2 as D (6 bases). This CDR3 has 16 amino acids. The V end was cut by 2 bases, the J end by 0 bases, with 12 bases between. Germline lookup yields CDR1 SGHRS and CDR2 YFSETQ.